The next 4 T cell receptor beta chains were all read from a single sample in a study of blood T cells in healthy people across ages. Alongside a J-beta primer mix, a sample-barcoded 5' primer served in a second PCR lasting 7 to 11 cycles. TCRdb reprocessed the 5' RACE reads with MiXCR, giving one entry per CDR3 protein. The sample holds some 800,000 distinct CDR3 sequences, 25% seen once. This sample was also put to use in a study of T cells of mothers and their children.

The sequenced sample was blood. These receptors all stem from a boy under 18 in good health.

This clonotype was counted at least ten times. The chain combines TRBV27 with TRBJ2-1, with a possible D match to TRBD2 (5 bases). The CDR3 has 13 amino acids. The V gene lost 4 bases and the J gene lost 5 bases, with 9 bases spanning the gap. The germline CDR1 and CDR2 sequences are MNHEY and SMNVEV (reference sequence). The CDR3, as DNA: TGTGCCAGCAGTTGGAACGGGAACAATGAGCAGTTCTTC. Translation: CASSWNGNNEQFF.

In its sample, this clonotype was seen a few times. CDR3 residues: CASTPVGNEQYF. The CDR3 nucleotides read TGTGCCAGCACTCCGGTCGGGAACGAGCAGTACTTC. This chain connects TRBV6-1 to TRBJ2-5; a weak D match, TRBD2 (5 bases). The end of the DNA is better explained by TRBJ2-7, so the J call may be wrong. Germline CDR1 and CDR2: MNHNS and SASEGT. There are 12 residues in the CDR3.

This clonotype has a handful of counts. J is TRBJ1-1 and V is TRBV29-1, with unresolved D. Trimming took 7 bases from V and 3 from J, leaving 15 bases between them. CDR1 and CDR2 from the germline V gene are SQVTM and ANQGSEA. CDR3 length: 13 residues. This chain's CDR3 is CSASEGSYTEAFF. In DNA, the CDR3 is TGCAGCGCTTCGGAGGGCAGTTACACTGAAGCTTTCTTT.

This clonotype was found a few times. This chain links TRBV12-3 or TRBV12-4 with TRBJ2-5; D is perhaps TRBD2 (5 bases). The CDR3 runs 13 residues. The ends were cut back, 2 bases at V and 7 bases at J, with 11 bases in the middle. The CDR3: CASSLSVSGTQYF. The CDR3 DNA reads as TGTGCCAGCAGTTTATCGGTGAGCGGGACCCAGTACTTC.